Each of the 26 T cell receptor beta chains below was sequenced from the same sample in a study of T cells in women clearing cervical HPV infection. Using immunoSEQ multiplex PCR, the repertoire was profiled, and TCRdb retains in-frame clones only, with some absent. The sample table sets out approximately 30,000 clones. The sample comprised blood buffy coat. These receptors all stem from a woman between 18 and 70 years old with a cervical HPV16 infection that either progressed to CIN3+ or cleared (not recorded which).

On this clone itself: The read ends 3 residues shy of where the CDR3 ends; the end is completed using the germline J gene. The chain carries TRBV7-2 and TRBJ2-5, with 12 bases identical to TRBD2. Germline CDR1 is SGHTA and CDR2 is FQGNSA. This CDR3 is built from 15 residues. V gave up 1 base and J gave up 6 bases; unmatched junction bases: 3. The covered CDR3 bases are TGTGCCAGCAGCTTAGGTACTAGCGGGAGGAAGACC. Protein: CASSLGTSGRKT. The full CDR3 sequence reads CASSLGTSGRKTQYF.

A word on this clone: The junction departs from the called germline gene at one end, perhaps through a read error. The read terminates 3 residues before the CDR3 end, so the remaining end is supplied by the germline J gene. This sample includes further DNA sequences coding for the same CDR3. V usage is TRBV7-7 and J usage is TRBJ1-3; TRBD1 agrees at 9 bases. CDR1 is SSHAT, CDR2 FNYEAQ, per germline (reference sequence). CDR3 length equals 15 residues. Incomplete CDR3 DNA: TGTGCCAGCAGCCAGGGACAGGGATTTGGAAACACG. Its protein product is CASSQGQGFGNT. The whole CDR3 protein reads CASSQGQGFGNTIYF.

For this clone: Coverage ceases 3 residues before the CDR3 finishes, and the germline J gene fills in the end. The V call is TRBV2, the J call TRBJ2-5, with 10 positions matching TRBD2. Germline-derived CDR1 and CDR2 are SNHLY and FYNNEI. This CDR3 is built from 15 residues. V was pared by 8 bases and J by 2 bases, with 8 bases of the junction left unmatched. The part of the CDR3 DNA that was read is TGTGCCAGCGCAAGACTAGCGGGTACTCAAGAGACC. Its protein is CASARLAGTQET. The full CDR3 is CASARLAGTQETQYF.

Judged by frequency, this clone is medium-sized (0.01 to 0.1%). The CDR3 goes on 3 residues after the read ends, and that part is filled in from the germline J gene. The rearrangement uses TRBV5-1 and TRBJ2-3, with D uncertain. There are 14 residues in the CDR3. Germline values: CDR1 SGHRS, CDR2 YFSETQ. With 0 bases removed from V and 2 bases from J, the gap between germline ends came to 7 bases. CDR3 DNA (partial): TGCGCCAGCAGCTTGGTAGATTTCACAGATACG. Translated: CASSLVDFTDT. The full CDR3 protein reads CASSLVDFTDTQYF.

About this clone itself: Coverage ceases 3 residues before the CDR3 finishes, and the germline J gene fills in the end. The chain combines TRBV7-2 with TRBJ1-3, with a tentative D call TRBD1 (5 bases). V lost 2 bases to trimming and J lost 1 base, with 9 bases between them. The CDR3 sequence is 15 residues long. Germline-derived CDR1 and CDR2 are SGHTA and FQGNSA. The CDR3 DNA, read in part, is TGTGCCAGCAGCTTAACGCGGACATCTGGAAACACC. It codes for CASSLTRTSGNT. The full CDR3 sequence reads CASSLTRTSGNTIYF.

On this clone itself: Read sequence stops 3 residues before the CDR3 end, and the germline J gene provides the missing end. The V gene is TRBV30, the J gene TRBJ2-3; 11 bases are a match to TRBD2. CDR1 and CDR2 from the germline V gene are GTSNPN and SVGIG (reference sequence). V was clipped by 0 bases and J by 2 bases; unmatched bases: 13. The CDR3 length is 19 residues. CDR3 DNA, as far as it was read: TGTGCCTGGAGTGTGTTGGTGCCCGGACTAGCGGGCCCCACAGATACG. Its protein product is CAWSVLVPGLAGPTDT. In full, the CDR3 is CAWSVLVPGLAGPTDTQYF.

On this clone itself: Coverage ceases 3 residues before the CDR3 finishes, and the germline J gene fills in the end. V gene TRBV20-1 combines with J gene TRBJ2-3, with D perhaps TRBD1 (6 bases). Deletions cut 2 bases from V and 2 bases from J, with 14 bases between. Germline CDR1 DFQATT, CDR2 SNEGSKA (reference sequence). The CDR3 length is 15 residues. The CDR3 spells CSARFDRSYTDTQYF. Partial CDR3 DNA: TGCAGTGCTAGATTTGACAGGTCCTACACAGATACG.

A word on this clone: Read coverage stops 3 residues before the CDR3 terminus; the germline J gene supplies the remainder. V usage is TRBV18 and J usage is TRBJ1-2; weak D call: TRBD1 (5 bases). CDR3 length equals 15 residues. Germline V lookup: CDR1 KGHSH, CDR2 LQKENI. The covered CDR3 bases are TGTGCCAGCTCACCGGGGGGGACCTCGGCAGATACC. It encodes CASSPGGTSADT. The entire CDR3 sequence reads CASSPGGTSADTYTF.

Regarding this clone: Sequencing ends 3 residues short of the CDR3 end; the germline J gene provides the rest. The rearrangement joins TRBV7-9 to TRBJ2-2, with D perhaps TRBD1 or TRBD2 (6 bases each). This CDR3 comprises 15 residues. Germline CDR1 and CDR2: SEHNR and FQNEAQ (reference sequence). This chain's CDR3 is CASSAHSGGGEKLFF. The CDR3 bases that were read are TGTGCCAGCAGCGCCCACTCCGGAGGGGGTGAAAAG.

A word on this clone: The read is 3 residues too short to cover the CDR3 end, so that end is filled in from the germline J gene. The J gene is TRBJ1-5, the V gene TRBV19; D gene ambiguous. The CDR3 is made up of 16 amino acids. Germline CDR1 LNHDA, CDR2 SQIVND (reference sequence). Trimming left V 5 bases short and J 2 bases short, with 16 bases between. CDR3 amino acids: CASSSPGLAGNQPQHF. Incomplete CDR3 DNA: TGTGCCAGTAGTTCTCCGGGTTTGGCGGGCAATCAGCCC.

Note on this clone: Sequencing ends 3 residues short of the CDR3 end; the germline J gene provides the rest. This chain connects TRBV5-4 to TRBJ1-2; D might be TRBD1 (5 bases). The germline gives CDR1 SGHNT, CDR2 YYREEE (reference sequence). The CDR3 contains 13 residues. The covered CDR3 bases are TGTGCCAGCAGCGTTCGGGGGAATTACGGC. Protein sequence: CASSVRGNYG. The whole CDR3 sequence is CASSVRGNYGYTF.

With respect to this clone: The CDR3 end lies 3 residues beyond the end of the read and is filled in from the germline J gene. The chain carries TRBV5-1 and TRBJ2-2; 14 nucleotides line up with TRBD2. J lost 4 bases, V lost 8 bases, and 10 bases had no gene match. CDR1 is SGHRS and CDR2 is YFSETQ in the germline V gene. This CDR3 spans 17 amino acids. The CDR3 sequence: CASRSGTSGGITGELFF. Partial CDR3 DNA: TGCGCCAGTAGATCCGGGACTAGCGGGGGTATCACCGGGGAG.

Regarding this clone: Coverage ceases 3 residues before the CDR3 finishes, and the germline J gene fills in the end. V is TRBV18 and J is TRBJ1-2; TRBD1 agrees at 9 bases. CDR1 KGHSH and CDR2 LQKENI come from the germline V gene. This CDR3 is built from 14 residues. The CDR3 region is CASSPGQGPYDYTF. The CDR3 bases that were read are TGTGCCAGCTCACCGGGACAGGGTCCGTACGAC.

Points on this clone: The read falls 3 residues short of the CDR3 end, and the missing part is taken from the germline J gene. V gene TRBV20-1 combines with J gene TRBJ2-2; no firm D call. CDR3 length: 17 residues. Germline V gives CDR1 DFQATT, CDR2 SNEGSKA (reference sequence). CDR3 residues: CSATTFATRRLQEKLFF. The sequenced CDR3 bases are TGCAGTGCCACTACCTTTGCTACTCGTAGACTTCAAGAAAAG.

Note on this clone: The missing CDR3 end, 3 residues past where the read stops, is filled in from the germline J gene. J is TRBJ1-2 and V is TRBV18, with a tentative D call TRBD1 (5 bases). Per germline, CDR1 KGHSH and CDR2 LQKENI. This CDR3 spans 12 amino acids. The CDR3 sequence: CASSLRGHDYTF. The CDR3 bases that were read are TGTGCCAGCTCACTAAGGGGCCACGAC.

For this clone: The read ends 3 residues early relative to the CDR3; the germline J gene fills the gap. The chain couples TRBV7-6 to TRBJ2-5; weak D call: TRBD2 (7 bases). CDR1 and CDR2 (germline): SGHVS, FNYEAQ. V was clipped by 1 base and J by 4 bases, with 10 bases between them. This CDR3 is built from 14 residues. The CDR3 here is CASSLGGGVETQYF. The sequenced part of the CDR3 DNA is TGTGCCAGCAGCTTAGGAGGGGGGGTAGAGACC.

Of note for this clone: The read gets to within 3 residues of the CDR3 end, and the germline J gene fills in the rest. The V call is TRBV5-1, the J call TRBJ1-2; the D gene is possibly TRBD1 (5 bases). This CDR3 comprises 16 residues. CDR1 is SGHRS and CDR2 is YFSETQ in the germline V gene. The CDR3 bases that were read are TGCGCCAGCAGCTTGATGGGGGGAACCATCGCAGATACC. Its translation: CASSLMGGTIADT. The full-length CDR3 reads as CASSLMGGTIADTYTF. Variable domain in full (rest from reference TRBV5-1 and TRBJ1-2): KAGVTQTPRYLIKTRGQQVTLSCSPISGHRSVSWYQQTPGQGLQFLFEYFSETQRNKGNFPGRFSGRQFSNSRSEMNVSTLELGDSALYLCASSLMGGTIADTYTFGSGTRLTVV.

About this clone itself: Read data end 3 residues before the CDR3 end; the end is taken from the germline J gene. The chain is built from TRBV20-1 and TRBJ2-2; 7 bases are a match to TRBD1. This CDR3 is built from 14 residues. V was pared by 6 bases and J by 3 bases, with 7 bases of the junction left unmatched. Germline-derived CDR1 and CDR2 are DFQATT and SNEGSKA (reference sequence). Partial CDR3 DNA: TGCAGTGCACAAGGACAGGCGGACACCGGGGAG. It yields the protein CSAQGQADTGE. The complete CDR3 sequence is CSAQGQADTGELFF.

This clone is deemed medium-sized (0.01 to 0.1%) by its frequency. The read falls 3 residues short of the CDR3 end, and the missing part is taken from the germline J gene. J is TRBJ2-3 and V is TRBV19, with D perhaps matching TRBD2 (6 bases). CDR3 length: 16 amino acids. The V end lost 2 bases, the J end lost 1 base, and 13 bases lay between the germline ends. The germline CDR1 and CDR2 sequences are LNHDA and SQIVND (reference sequence). Incomplete CDR3 DNA: TGTGCCAGTAGTATATACGGGGGATACGGCACAGATACG. Translated, it gives CASSIYGGYGTDT. The CDR3 in its entirety is CASSIYGGYGTDTQYF. Filled out from reference TRBV19 and TRBJ2-3, the complete variable domain reads DGGITQSPKYLFRKEGQNVTLSCEQNLNHDAMYWYRQDPGQGLRLIYYSQIVNDFQKGDIAEGYSVSREKKESFPLTVTSAQKNPTAFYLCASSIYGGYGTDTQYFGPGTRLTVL.

Remarks on this clone: With the read ending 3 residues before the CDR3 end, the germline J gene is used to fill in that end. This rearrangement joins TRBV18 to TRBJ2-7; 10 bases are a match to TRBD2. CDR1 is KGHSH and CDR2 is LQKENI in the germline V gene. V lost 3 bases, J lost 3 bases, and 14 bases stayed unmatched. The CDR3 spans 18 residues. The CDR3 sequence: CASSPPILAGARDYEQYF. The part of the CDR3 DNA that was read is TGTGCCAGCTCACCGCCTATCCTAGCGGGGGCGCGGGACTACGAG. Together with reference TRBV18 and TRBJ2-7, the CDR3 gives the full variable domain: NAGVMQNPRHLVRRRGQEARLRCSPMKGHSHVYWYRQLPEEGLKFMVYLQKENIIDESGMPKERFSAEFPKEGPSILRIQQVVRGDSAAYFCASSPPILAGARDYEQYFGPGTRLTVT.

In regard to this clone: Read sequence stops 3 residues before the CDR3 end, and the germline J gene provides the missing end. The V gene is TRBV7-3, the J gene TRBJ2-7; 7 nucleotides align to TRBD1. The CDR3 contains 15 residues. Germline trimming cut 5 bases from V and 0 bases from J; bases unmatched to any gene: 7. The V gene's germline CDR1 is SGHTA and CDR2 FQGTGA. CDR3 DNA (partial): TGTGCCAGCAGCCAAGGGGGCGCCAGCTCCTACGAG. As protein: CASSQGGASSYE. The whole CDR3 sequence reads CASSQGGASSYEQYF. Full variable domain (outside the CDR3, taken from reference TRBV7-3 and TRBJ2-7): GAGVSQTPSNKVTEKGKYVELRCDPISGHTALYWYRQSLGQGPEFLIYFQGTGAADDSGLPNDRFFAVRPEGSVSTLKIQRTERGDSAVYLCASSQGGASSYEQYFGPGTRLTVT.

With regard to this clone: With the read ending 3 residues before the CDR3 end, the germline J gene is used to fill in that end. The V and J genes are TRBV7-9 and TRBJ2-2; D not resolved. The germline CDR1 and CDR2 sequences are SEHNR and FQNEAQ (reference sequence). The CDR3 extends over 11 amino acids. The V gene lost 4 bases and the J gene lost 6 bases, with 3 bases spanning the gap. The CDR3 bases that were read are TGTGCCAGCAGCTCGTCCGGGGAG. This gives the protein CASSSSGE. The full CDR3 sequence reads CASSSSGELFF.

On this clone: Read data end 3 residues before the CDR3 end; the end is taken from the germline J gene. J is TRBJ1-2 and V is TRBV28, with a tentative D call TRBD1 (5 bases). V was shortened by 1 base and J by 7 bases, with 7 bases between the two germline ends. The CDR3 totals 12 residues. Germline CDR1 is MDHEN and CDR2 is SYDVKM. The DNA read from the CDR3 is TGTGCCAGCAGTTTATACGGGGGTGGC. This codes for CASSLYGGG. The entire CDR3 is CASSLYGGGYTF.

About this clone: The CDR3 end lies 3 residues beyond the end of the read and is filled in from the germline J gene. This sample includes further DNA sequences coding for the same CDR3. The chain combines TRBV18 with TRBJ2-3, with 8 bases lining up with TRBD2. Germline V gene sequence: CDR1 KGHSH, CDR2 LQKENI. The CDR3 is made up of 16 amino acids. The CDR3 bases that were read are TGTGCCAGCTCCCCCCCTTACGGGGGGGGCGAAGAGACG. As protein: CASSPPYGGGEET. The full-length CDR3 reads as CASSPPYGGGEETQYF.

Details on this clone: The sequence runs out 3 residues before the end of the CDR3; the remainder is reconstructed from the germline J gene. The V call is TRBV5-4, the J call TRBJ2-2; no clear D. V lost 0 bases, J lost 0 bases, and 6 bases lay in between. CDR3 length equals 15 residues. Germline V gene sequence: CDR1 SGHNT, CDR2 YYREEE (reference sequence). The CDR3 bases that were read are TGTGCCAGCAGCTTGGAGACACCGAACACCGGGGAG. Amino acids: CASSLETPNTGE. In full, the CDR3 is CASSLETPNTGELFF.

Regarding this clone: From the germline J gene comes the end of the CDR3, since the read stops 3 residues before it. V and J are TRBV5-4 and TRBJ2-2; weak D call: TRBD1 (6 bases). The CDR3 has 13 amino acids. The germline V gene encodes CDR1 SGHNT and CDR2 YYREEE (reference sequence). The sequenced CDR3 bases are TGTGCCAGCAGCTTATACAGGGATTCACCG. Amino acid sequence: CASSLYRDSP. In full, the CDR3 is CASSLYRDSPLFF.